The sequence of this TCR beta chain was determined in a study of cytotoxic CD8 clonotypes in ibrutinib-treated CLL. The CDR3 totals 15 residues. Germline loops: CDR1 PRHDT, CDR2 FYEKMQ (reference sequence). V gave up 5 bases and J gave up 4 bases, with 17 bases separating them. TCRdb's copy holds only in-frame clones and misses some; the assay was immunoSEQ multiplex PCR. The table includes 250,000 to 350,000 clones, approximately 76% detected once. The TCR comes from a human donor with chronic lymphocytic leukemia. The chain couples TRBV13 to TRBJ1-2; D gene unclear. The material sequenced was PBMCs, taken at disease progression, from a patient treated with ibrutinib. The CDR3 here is CASSLGRALPYGYTF. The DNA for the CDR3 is TGTGCCAGCAGCCTCGGGAGGGCGCTTCCCTATGGCTACACCTTC. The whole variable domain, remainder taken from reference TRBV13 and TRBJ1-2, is AAGVIQSPRHLIKEKRETATLKCYPIPRHDTVYWYQQGPGQDPQFLISFYEKMQSDKGSIPDRFSAQQFSDYHSELNMSSLELGDSALYFCASSLGRALPYGYTFGSGTRLTVV.